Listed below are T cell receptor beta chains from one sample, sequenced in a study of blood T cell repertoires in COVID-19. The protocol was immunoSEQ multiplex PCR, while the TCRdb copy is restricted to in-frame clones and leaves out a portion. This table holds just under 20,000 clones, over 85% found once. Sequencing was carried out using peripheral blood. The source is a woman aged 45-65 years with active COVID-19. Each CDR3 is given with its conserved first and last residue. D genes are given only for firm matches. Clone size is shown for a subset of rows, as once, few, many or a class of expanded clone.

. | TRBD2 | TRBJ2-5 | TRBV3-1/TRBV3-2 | CASSQDLASGEETQYF | TGTGCCAGCAGCCAAGATTTAGCTAGCGGGGAAGAGACCCAGTACTTC
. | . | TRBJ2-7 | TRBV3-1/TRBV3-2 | CASSRRPDYEQYF | TGTGCCAGCAGCCGCAGGCCCGATTACGAGCAGTACTTC
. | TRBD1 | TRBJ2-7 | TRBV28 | CASSLDTGVEQYF | TGTGCCAGCAGTTTAGATACAGGGGTCGAGCAGTACTTC
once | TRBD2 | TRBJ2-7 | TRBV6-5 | CASRATSGPYEQYF | TGTGCCAGCAGGGCAACTAGCGGCCCCTACGAGCAGTACTTC
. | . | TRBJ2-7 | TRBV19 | CASSSGGLPSYEQYF | TGTGCCAGTAGTTCCGGGGGACTGCCCTCCTACGAGCAGTACTTC
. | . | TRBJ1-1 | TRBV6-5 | CASSYRGARTEAFF | TGTGCCAGCAGTTACCGGGGGGCGCGGACTGAAGCTTTCTTT
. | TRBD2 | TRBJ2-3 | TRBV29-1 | CSVGLAGGADTQYF | TGCAGCGTTGGGTTAGCGGGAGGGGCAGATACGCAGTATTTT
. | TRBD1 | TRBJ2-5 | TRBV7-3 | CASSLTGKFETQYF | TGTGCCAGCAGCTTGACAGGGAAGTTCGAGACCCAGTACTTC
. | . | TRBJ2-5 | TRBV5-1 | CASSLSRETQYF | TGCGCCAGCAGCTTGTCTCGGGAGACCCAGTACTTC
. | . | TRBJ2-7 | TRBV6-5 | CASSRSSYSYEQYF | TGTGCCAGCAGCCGCTCTTCCTACTCCTACGAGCAGTACTTC
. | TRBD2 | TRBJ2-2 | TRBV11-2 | CASSLVGRAFPGELFF | TGTGCCAGCAGCTTAGTCGGGAGGGCTTTTCCCGGGGAGCTGTTTTTT
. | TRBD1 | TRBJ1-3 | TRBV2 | CASSVDRATNTIYF | TGTGCCAGCAGTGTCGACAGGGCGACGAACACCATATATTTT
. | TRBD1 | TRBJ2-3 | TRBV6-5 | CANRDRVTDTQYF | TGTGCCAATCGGGACAGGGTAACAGATACGCAGTATTTT
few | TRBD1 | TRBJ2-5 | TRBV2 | CASSGTGEGTQYF | TGTGCCAGCAGTGGGACAGGGGAAGGGACCCAGTACTTC
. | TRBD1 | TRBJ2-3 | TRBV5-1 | CASSLKFGTGGRDTQYF | TGCGCCAGCAGCTTAAAATTCGGGACAGGGGGCAGAGATACGCAGTATTTT
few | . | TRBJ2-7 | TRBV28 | CASSLDSVSYEQYF | TGTGCCAGCAGTTTAGACAGCGTTTCCTACGAGCAGTACTTC
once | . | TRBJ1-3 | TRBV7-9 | CASARSSGNTIYF | TGTGCCAGCGCGAGGAGCTCTGGAAACACCATATATTTT
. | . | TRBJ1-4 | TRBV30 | CAWTAGAGEKLFF | TGTGCCTGGACCGCAGGGGCTGGTGAAAAACTGTTTTTT
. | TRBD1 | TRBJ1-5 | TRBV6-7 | CASRVTGGNQPQHF | TGTGCCAGCAGGGTTACAGGGGGCAATCAGCCCCAGCATTTT
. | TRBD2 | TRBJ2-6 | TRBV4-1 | CASSPLRLAGVGSGANVLTF | TGCGCCAGCAGCCCTCTTCGACTAGCGGGGGTTGGCTCTGGGGCCAACGTCCTGACTTTC
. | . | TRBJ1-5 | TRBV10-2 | CASSLAERQPQHF | TGCGCCAGCAGCTTAGCAGAGCGTCAGCCCCAGCATTTT
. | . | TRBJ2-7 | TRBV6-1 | CASSESGLGEQYF | TGTGCCAGCAGTGAATCCGGCCTCGGGGAGCAGTACTTC
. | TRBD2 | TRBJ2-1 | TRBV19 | CASSIERAGAETSHEQFF | TGTGCCAGTAGTATAGAGAGGGCGGGAGCCGAGACGAGTCATGAGCAGTTCTTC
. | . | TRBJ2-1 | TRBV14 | CASSQDTGFTYNEQFF | TGTGCCAGCAGCCAAGATACCGGGTTCACCTACAATGAGCAGTTCTTC